These T cell receptor beta chains were read from a single sample in a study of T cell responses to AZD1222 COVID-19 vaccine. The table came from immunoSEQ multiplex PCR; TCRdb's copy has only in-frame clones and leaves some out. The repertoire holds 150,000 to 200,000 clones, with just over 90% as singletons. The starting material was peripheral blood, obtained 28 days after the second AZD1222 dose. Receptor source: an adult who received the AZD1222 COVID-19 vaccine. Each CDR3 is given with its conserved first and last residue. D genes are given only for firm matches. Size is stated for part of the rows, as once, few or many counts, or as a class when the clone is expanded.

TGTGCCTGGAGTGTATCGGGTGGCGTTGAAGCTTTCTTT	CAWSVSGGVEAFF	TRBJ1-1	-	-	TRBV30
TGTGCCAGCAGTGAAGCGCCTAACGGTTCCTACGAGCAGTACTTC	CASSEAPNGSYEQYF	TRBJ2-7	-	-	TRBV6-1
TGTGCTAGTGGTCCCAGGGATAATTCACCCCTCCACTTT	CASGPRDNSPLHF	TRBJ1-6	-	-	TRBV12-5
TGCGCCAGCAGCGAGAGTCTCTATGGCTACACCTTC	CASSESLYGYTF	TRBJ1-2	-	-	TRBV5-1
TGTGCCAGCAGTAAAACAGGGGGCCATCGGTATGGCTACACCTTC	CASSKTGGHRYGYTF	TRBJ1-2	-	TRBD1	TRBV6-5
TGTGCCCCCAAGCTTATGAGACAGCCGGGCGCCAAAAACATTCAGTACTTC	CAPKLMRQPGAKNIQYF	TRBJ2-4	-	-	TRBV5-3
TGTGCCAGCAGCCATACCGGGACAGGGGACACTGAAGCTTTCTTT	CASSHTGTGDTEAFF	TRBJ1-1	-	TRBD1	TRBV4-2
TGTGCCAGCAGCCAAGACGGGGGTGAGGGAGAAAAACTGTTTTTT	CASSQDGGEGEKLFF	TRBJ1-4	-	-	TRBV2
TGTGCCAGCAGCCAAGTCGACTCACCCCTCCACTTT	CASSQVDSPLHF	TRBJ1-6	-	-	TRBV3-1/TRBV3-2
TGTGCCAGCAGCTTGGCCCTAGCGGGGGTATCAGATACGCAGTATTTT	CASSLALAGVSDTQYF	TRBJ2-3	-	TRBD2	TRBV5-4
TGTGCCAGCAGCTCCCGTGGGGGGGAAGGCTATGGCTACACCTTC	CASSSRGGEGYGYTF	TRBJ1-2	-	-	TRBV7-9
TGTGCCAGCTCACCAGACAGGGAGGGGTCCTATAATTCACCCCTCCACTTT	CASSPDREGSYNSPLHF	TRBJ1-6	-	TRBD1	TRBV18
TGTGCCAGCAGCTTCGGGACAGTGGAAGGCTACACCTTC	CASSFGTVEGYTF	TRBJ1-2	-	TRBD1	TRBV5-6
TGTGCCAGCAGTGACTCTTCAGGGACAGGGTCAGGTGAAGCTTTCTTT	CASSDSSGTGSGEAFF	TRBJ1-1	-	TRBD1	TRBV6-4
TGTGCCAGCAGTTACTCTGGGGGAGAAGCTAACTATGGCTACACCTTC	CASSYSGGEANYGYTF	TRBJ1-2	-	-	TRBV6-5
TGTGCCAGTAGTCTACAAGAGACCCAGTACTTC	CASSLQETQYF	TRBJ2-5	-	-	TRBV19
TGTGCCAGCAGCTTCCCTCTAGCGAACACCGGGGAGCTGTTTTTT	CASSFPLANTGELFF	TRBJ2-2	-	-	TRBV11-2
TGTGCCAGCAGCCAGGACCTTGGAGGGCCCCAGCATTTT	CASSQDLGGPQHF	TRBJ1-5	-	-	TRBV7-9
TGTGCCAGCAGCCCCCTCCAGGGGGCGGGAGGCTACACCTTC	CASSPLQGAGGYTF	TRBJ1-2	-	TRBD1	TRBV11-2
TGTGCCAGCAGACTCCAGGGGTCTGGAAACACCATATATTTT	CASRLQGSGNTIYF	TRBJ1-3	-	-	TRBV5-6
TGTGCCAGCAGCCGTCATGAGGTCTTGGATAATTCACCCCTCCACTTT	CASSRHEVLDNSPLHF	TRBJ1-6	-	-	TRBV7-6
TGTGCCAGTAGTATGCCGGGCAGCCCCAACACTGAAGCTTTCTTT	CASSMPGSPNTEAFF	TRBJ1-1	-	-	TRBV19
TGTGCCAGCAGTTACGCAAGGACGCTCAATCAGCCCCAGCATTTT	CASSYARTLNQPQHF	TRBJ1-5	-	-	TRBV6-6
TGCGCCAGCAGTGCCGGGGACGGGGAGCTGTTTTTT	CASSAGDGELFF	TRBJ2-2	-	-	TRBV10-1
TGTGCCTGGAGCTCCAACGTCGAGCAGTACTTC	CAWSSNVEQYF	TRBJ2-7	-	-	TRBV30
TGCGCCAGCAGTCTCCAGGGAGTGAACACTGAAGCTTTCTTT	CASSLQGVNTEAFF	TRBJ1-1	-	-	TRBV5-1
TGTGCCAGCAGTGCAACAGGGGGCGAGGGTTTGGATGGCTACACCTTC	CASSATGGEGLDGYTF	TRBJ1-2	-	TRBD1	TRBV6-4
TGTGCCAGCTCCCGGACGGACCCATCCACAGATACGCAGTATTTT	CASSRTDPSTDTQYF	TRBJ2-3	-	-	TRBV18
TGTGCCAGCAGCAGAGGTCCGGGACAGGGTGTAGATCAGCCCCAGCATTTT	CASSRGPGQGVDQPQHF	TRBJ1-5	once	TRBD1	TRBV5-6
TGTGCCAGCAGCAAAGCAATAGCGGGGGATCTCACAGATACGCAGTATTTT	CASSKAIAGDLTDTQYF	TRBJ2-3	-	-	TRBV21-1
TGTGCCAGCAGCTTGACATTGTATAGCAATCAGCCCCAGCATTTT	CASSLTLYSNQPQHF	TRBJ1-5	-	-	TRBV7-8
TGTGCCAGCAGCTCCCGACAGGGTAATTCACCCCTCCACTTT	CASSSRQGNSPLHF	TRBJ1-6	-	TRBD1	TRBV11-2
TGTGCCAGCAGTGAACAGGGTCGGTACACTGAAGCTTTCTTT	CASSEQGRYTEAFF	TRBJ1-1	-	-	TRBV25-1
TGCGCCAGCAGCTTGTATTCGGCAGGGGGCCACACCGGGGAGCTGTTTTTT	CASSLYSAGGHTGELFF	TRBJ2-2	-	TRBD1	TRBV5-1
TGTGCCAGCAGCTTAGCTGAAGGGGCAATTTCACCCCTCCACTTT	CASSLAEGAISPLHF	TRBJ1-6	-	-	TRBV7-9
TGTGCCAGCAGCCAAGGGACTAGAGTTGGCAATGAGCAGTTCTTC	CASSQGTRVGNEQFF	TRBJ2-1	-	TRBD2	TRBV3-1/TRBV3-2
TGTGCCAGCAGCTTAGGGCAGGGGGCGAACACGCAGTATTTT	CASSLGQGANTQYF	TRBJ2-3	-	TRBD1	TRBV7-9
TGTGCCAGCAGCCCTGGGACCCTCCGTGACTATGGCTACACCTTC	CASSPGTLRDYGYTF	TRBJ1-2	-	-	TRBV4-2
TGTGCCAGCAGCATTAAGGAGGTCGGTTACACCTTC	CASSIKEVGYTF	TRBJ1-2	-	-	TRBV6-4
TGTGCCAGCAGTTCTGTAGCGGGAATCTATGGCTACACCTTC	CASSSVAGIYGYTF	TRBJ1-2	once	-	TRBV6-2/TRBV6-3
TGTGCCAGTAGTCAAGGGTATAATTCCTACGAGCAGTACTTC	CASSQGYNSYEQYF	TRBJ2-7	-	-	TRBV19
TGTGCCAGCAGCTTCTTAAGAGTGTACGAGCAGTACTTC	CASSFLRVYEQYF	TRBJ2-7	-	-	TRBV2
TGTGCCAGCAGCTCCGCCGAGAGGGGGGAGGGAGAGACCCAGTACTTC	CASSSAERGEGETQYF	TRBJ2-5	-	-	TRBV7-2
TGTGCCAGTAGTCCCCTGGGGGTTTTCACCGGGGAGCTGTTTTTT	CASSPLGVFTGELFF	TRBJ2-2	-	-	TRBV19